This T cell receptor beta chain was obtained from a study of molecular identifiers for immune sequencing clone quantification. The authors gated naive CD8 T cells as CD8+CD4-CCR7+CD45RA+ for sorting. As for this clonotype: Its specificity is unknown.

Per germline, CDR1 MNHEY and CDR2 SVGEGT. Unmatched junction bases numbered 9, after V lost 9 bases and J lost 9 bases. This CDR3 is 14 amino acids long. TCRdb called the PCR reads again in MiXCR, with one record for every CDR3 protein. This table has about 36,000 distinct CDR3 sequences, about a fifth appearing once. Whole-study results and caveats: Among about a million naive cells, spiked Jurkat TCR RNA from a single cell was reportedly detectable.

The specimen sequenced was naive CD8+ T cells from blood, with Jurkat cell RNA spiked in. The subset is: FACS-sorted CD8+CD4-CCR7+CD45RA+ naive T cells. The TCR was taken from a human donor in good health. Some libraries in this study had Jurkat cell RNA spiked in. This rearrangement joins TRBV6-2 or TRBV6-3 to TRBJ1-6, with 9 positions matching TRBD1. Here the CDR3 reads CASAGTGSLSPLHF. The DNA of the CDR3 is TGTGCCAGTGCCGGGACAGGGAGTCTTTCACCCCTCCACTTT.